This TCR beta chain was captured in a study of blood T cell repertoires in COVID-19. Turning to the study itself: The samples span acute and convalescent COVID-19 from the United States, Italy and Spain. PBMCs, B-cell-depleted T cells, or T cells provided the cDNA or gDNA that made up the material.

Trimming shortened V by 8 bases and J by 0 bases, and 9 bases separated the two germline ends. Germline V CDR1 and CDR2: ENHRY, SYGVKD. The CDR3 sequence is 13 residues long. The repertoire was sequenced with immunoSEQ multiplex PCR; TCRdb's copy has only in-frame clones and lacks some. This sample has approximately 230,000 clones, with 80% to 85% found just once. The rearrangement uses TRBV10-3 and TRBJ2-3; D may be TRBD2 (5 bases). The specimen sequenced was peripheral blood. The receptor comes from a man in his thirties or forties with active or convalescent COVID-19. The CDR3 protein is CAIARASTDTQYF. CDR3 in DNA: TGTGCCATCGCGAGGGCAAGCACAGATACGCAGTATTTT.